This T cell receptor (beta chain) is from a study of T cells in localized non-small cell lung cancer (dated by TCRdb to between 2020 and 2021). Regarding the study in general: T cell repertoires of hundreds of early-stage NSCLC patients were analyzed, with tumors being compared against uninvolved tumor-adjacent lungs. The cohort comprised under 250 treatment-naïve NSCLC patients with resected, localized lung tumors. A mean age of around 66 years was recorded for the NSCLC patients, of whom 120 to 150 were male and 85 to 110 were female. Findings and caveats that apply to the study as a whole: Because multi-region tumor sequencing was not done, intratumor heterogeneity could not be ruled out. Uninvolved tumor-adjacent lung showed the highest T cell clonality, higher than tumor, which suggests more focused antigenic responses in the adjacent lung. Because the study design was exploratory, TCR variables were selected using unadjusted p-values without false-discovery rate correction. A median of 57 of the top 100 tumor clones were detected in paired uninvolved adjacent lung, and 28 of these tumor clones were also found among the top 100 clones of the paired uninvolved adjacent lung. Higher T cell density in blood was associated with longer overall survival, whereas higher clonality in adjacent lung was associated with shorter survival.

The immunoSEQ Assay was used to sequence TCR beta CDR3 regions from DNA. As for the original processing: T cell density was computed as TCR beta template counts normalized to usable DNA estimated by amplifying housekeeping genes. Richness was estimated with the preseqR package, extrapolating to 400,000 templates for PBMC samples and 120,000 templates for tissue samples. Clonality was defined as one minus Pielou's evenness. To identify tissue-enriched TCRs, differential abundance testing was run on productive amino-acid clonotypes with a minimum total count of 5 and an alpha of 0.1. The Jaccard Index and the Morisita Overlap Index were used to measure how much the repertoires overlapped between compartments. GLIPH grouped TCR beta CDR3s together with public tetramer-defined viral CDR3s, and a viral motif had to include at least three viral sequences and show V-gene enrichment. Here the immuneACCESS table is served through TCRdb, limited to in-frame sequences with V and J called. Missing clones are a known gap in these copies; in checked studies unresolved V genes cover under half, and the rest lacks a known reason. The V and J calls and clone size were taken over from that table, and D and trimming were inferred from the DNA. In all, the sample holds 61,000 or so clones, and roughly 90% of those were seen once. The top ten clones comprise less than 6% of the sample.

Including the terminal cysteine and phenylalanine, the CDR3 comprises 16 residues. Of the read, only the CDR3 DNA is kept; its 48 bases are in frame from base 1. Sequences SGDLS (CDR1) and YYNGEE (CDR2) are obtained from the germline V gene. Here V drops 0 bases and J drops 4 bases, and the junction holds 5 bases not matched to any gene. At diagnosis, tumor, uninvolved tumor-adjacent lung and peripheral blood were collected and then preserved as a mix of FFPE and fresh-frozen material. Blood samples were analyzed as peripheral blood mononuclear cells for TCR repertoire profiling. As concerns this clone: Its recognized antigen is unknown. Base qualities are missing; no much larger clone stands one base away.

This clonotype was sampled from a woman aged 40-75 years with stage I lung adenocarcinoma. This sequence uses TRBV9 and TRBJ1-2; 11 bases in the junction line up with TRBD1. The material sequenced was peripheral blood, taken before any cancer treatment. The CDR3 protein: CASSVAGTGGIYGYTF. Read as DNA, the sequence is TGTGCCAGCAGCGTAGCCGGGACAGGGGGGATCTATGGCTACACCTTC.